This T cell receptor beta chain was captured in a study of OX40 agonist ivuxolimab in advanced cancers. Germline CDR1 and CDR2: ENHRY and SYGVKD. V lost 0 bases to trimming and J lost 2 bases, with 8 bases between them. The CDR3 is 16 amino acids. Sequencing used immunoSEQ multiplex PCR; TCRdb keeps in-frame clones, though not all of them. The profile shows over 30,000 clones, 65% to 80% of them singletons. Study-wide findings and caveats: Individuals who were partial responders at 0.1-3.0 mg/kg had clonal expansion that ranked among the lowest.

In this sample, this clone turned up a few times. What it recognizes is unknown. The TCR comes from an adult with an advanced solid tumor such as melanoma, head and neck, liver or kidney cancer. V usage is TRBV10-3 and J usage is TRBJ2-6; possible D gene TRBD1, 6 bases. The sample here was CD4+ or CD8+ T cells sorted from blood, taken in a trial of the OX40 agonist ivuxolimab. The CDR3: CAISESGAPGANVLTF. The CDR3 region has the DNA TGTGCCATCAGTGAGTCGGGGGCCCCTGGGGCCAACGTCCTGACTTTC.